This T cell receptor beta chain was recovered during a study of post-analysis software for immune sequencing data (dated by TCRdb to about 2015). With regard to the full study: The recorded disease courses included relapsing-remitting, secondary progressive and progressive-relapsing multiple sclerosis, and some patients had no subtype annotation. The patient repertoires were compared against around eleven previously published healthy control repertoires obtained from donors aged roughly 6 to 26 years. A subset of samples was prepared in parallel using single-end sample barcoding, then pooled and co-amplified after Illumina adapter ligation. Overall study results and their limits: Direct clustering with F measure showed strong co-clustering of samples prepared in the same batch, prompting a batch-effect correction. The multiple sclerosis patient group was slightly younger than the control group. Patients showed significantly higher frequencies than controls for 4 or 5 TRBV segments, among them TRBV5-6, TRBV5-1 and TRBV20-1. Compared with controls, multiple sclerosis patients had significantly lower normalized Chao1 diversity, a finding suggesting substantial peripheral T-cell clonal expansion.

To demonstrate the VDJtools post-analysis software, TCR beta repertoires were profiled from the peripheral blood of more than ten young patients with multiple sclerosis. The patients with multiple sclerosis were children and adolescents between about 6 and 17 years of age. As regards this clonotype: Its binding antigen is unknown. There are no base qualities to consult, and no much larger clone falls within one base.

Libraries were constructed by PCR. Sequencing took place on an Illumina HiSeq 2500. To reduce PCR and sequencing biases, unique molecular identifiers were built into the TCR beta cDNA libraries. Per 1 to 10 million input T cells, some 500,000 cDNA molecules were obtained, such that each molecule approximated one T cell. The patient libraries were prepared and sequenced with the same protocol used for the earlier healthy control dataset. Within a given batch, samples were prepared together, multiplexed and sequenced on the same HiSeq lane. The original pipeline was this. MIGEC handled the raw barcoded reads, throwing out single-read molecular identifier groups before consensus assembly and CDR3 extraction. VDJtools was used for post-analysis of the clonotype tables, with diversity normalized by down-sampling every dataset to the smallest sample size. In repertoire overlap clustering, CDR3 amino acid sequences, but not nucleotide sequences, were matched to correct batch-related cross-sample contamination. TCRdb handled the public reads itself, with Q25 trimming in fastp and clone calling in MiXCR, and kept productive beta chains. CDR3 protein sequences are deduplicated, and each keeps its most common genes and DNA. These V and J calls rely on TCRdb rather than the paper's analysis. The sample data list about 810,000 distinct CDR3 sequences, and approximately 50% of these were observed just once. The ten largest make up roughly 4.4% of the sample.

V gives up 1 base and J gives up 8 bases, and the segment between their germline ends measures 9 bases. The germline V gene gives CDR1 as SGHRS and CDR2 as YFSETQ. Its CDR3 holds 12 amino acids, cysteine through phenylalanine. This entry keeps only the CDR3 DNA: 36 bases, framed from base 1. The sequencing input was blood. The clonotype was recovered from a girl between 10 and 17 years old with multiple sclerosis. The rearranged segments are TRBV5-1 and TRBJ1-1; the D segment cannot be called with confidence. Here is the DNA: TGCGCCAGCAGCTTGTTGGCAGGCGAAGCTTTCTTT. It codes for CASSLLAGEAFF.